What follows describes a single TCR beta chain. Its antigen is currently unknown. Multiplex touch-down PCR amplified TRB using TRB-A and TRB-B pools in one tube. TCRdb re-analyzed the multiplex PCR reads; it lists each CDR3 protein once, without DNA. This table lists 6,000 or so distinct CDR3 sequences. This entry belongs to a study of T cell clusters in autoimmune cytopenias. Study summary: Per sample, median TRB depth was around 51,000 reads, yielding a median roughly 2,000 distinct clonotypes. The study, taken as a whole, reports: Physiological T cell clusters of healthy donors were apparently absent in primary autoimmune cytopenia patients.

TRB amplification used 250 ng of peripheral blood genomic DNA. The germline V gene has CDR1 MNHEY and CDR2 SMNVEV (reference sequence). This CDR3 comprises 15 residues. This chain connects TRBV27 to TRBJ1-4; TCRdb reports TRBD1, a call that lacks DNA to check it against. The sample comprised peripheral blood. The sequence was obtained from a human donor with an autoimmune cytopenia or autoimmune hepatitis (not recorded which). CDR3 protein: CASSPSGTANEKLFF.